This T cell receptor beta chain is drawn from a study of T-cell reconstitution after alpha-beta-depleted transplantation in children. The germline gives CDR1 MGHRA, CDR2 YSYEKL. The CDR3 is 17 amino acids. The V and J ends lost 1 base and 3 bases, in that order; junction bases with no gene match: 6. A word on this clonotype: As yet, its antigen is unknown.

For TCRbeta, the library was prepared with unique molecular identifiers. Via MiXCR, TCRdb re-called the PCR reads, giving one row per CDR3 protein. The profile covers around 670,000 distinct CDR3 sequences, with roughly 14% appearing a single time and 0.79% taken by the ten largest. Study observations and caveats: The authors attributed T-cell counts and diversity one year after transplant mostly to newly produced T cells. In some patients, recipient T cells and intrathymic progenitors surviving conditioning explained high day-60 diversity. Several hundred expanded graft clones reportedly were the source of alpha-beta T cells about two months after transplant.

The sequence came from a girl aged 2 to 10 with congenital amegakaryocytic thrombocytopenia, due to receive a stem cell transplant. The source was PBMCs, collected before TCRalphabeta/CD19-depleted stem cell transplant. The V gene is TRBV4-1, the J gene TRBJ2-3; 11 nucleotides match TRBD2. The DNA of the CDR3 is TGCGCCAGCAGCCAAGGGCTAGCGGGAGGTACGACAGATACGCAGTATTTT. It is translated as CASSQGLAGGTTDTQYF.